The 13 T cell receptor beta chains below all came from one sample that was sequenced in a study of blood T cell repertoires in COVID-19 (dated by TCRdb to about 2020). Receptor libraries were prepared by the immunoSEQ multiplex PCR assay. The table was pulled from immuneACCESS by TCRdb, which kept in-frame rearrangements only. Such tables lose some clones; where checked, under half of the loss comes from unresolved V genes, and the rest has no known cause. Across this sample there are roughly 200,000 clones, with just over 85% seen only once. The ten largest make up 3% to 4% of the sample. Sequencing was carried out using PBMCs or T cells enriched from blood (not recorded which). The receptors originated from a woman in her forties with acute COVID-19.

V is TRBV6-5 and J is TRBJ2-3; D is unclear. Germline CDR1 is MNHEY and CDR2 is SVGAGI. CDR3 length: 13 residues. V lost 6 bases and J 6 bases, leaving 13 bases between the germline ends. CDR3 region: CASRELPKDTQYF. The CDR3 nucleotides read TGTGCCAGCAGGGAGCTGCCCAAGGATACGCAGTATTTT.

This chain uses TRBV7-9 with TRBJ2-1; possibly TRBD2 for D (6 bases). CDR1 and CDR2 from the germline V gene are SEHNR and FQNEAQ (reference sequence). V lost 3 bases to trimming and J lost 8 bases, with 14 bases between them. This CDR3 is built from 14 residues. This chain's CDR3 is CASSLDLALHEQFF. CDR3 in DNA: TGTGCCAGCAGCTTGGACCTAGCGTTGCATGAGCAGTTCTTC.

The chain carries TRBV5-6 and TRBJ1-2; 10 bases map to TRBD1. The CDR3 totals 16 residues. Germline V CDR1 and CDR2: SGHDT, YYEEEE. V was pared by 0 bases and J by 5 bases, with 7 bases of the junction left unmatched. DNA for the CDR3: TGTGCCAGCAGCTTGGAAGGGACAGGGGAGCGGTATGGCTACACCTTC. Translation: CASSLEGTGERYGYTF.

This clone occurred once. The gene calls are TRBV28 and TRBJ1-2; D gene unclear. The CDR3 has 16 amino acids. Germline V gene sequence: CDR1 MDHEN, CDR2 SYDVKM. V dropped 3 bases and J dropped 2 bases, with 16 bases sitting between them. The CDR3 DNA follows: TGTGCCAGCAGTTTCCTGAGCCCCGCGGGGAACTATGGCTACACCTTC. Translating it yields CASSFLSPAGNYGYTF.

The rearrangement uses TRBV7-8 and TRBJ2-3; 9 positions match TRBD2. CDR3 length equals 17 residues. After removal of 5 bases from V and 3 bases from J, the junction contained 12 bases not matched to a gene. Germline CDR1 and CDR2: SGHVS and FQNEAQ. In DNA form, the CDR3 reads TGTGCCAGCAGCCCTTCGCGGGAGGGCCTTTGGACAGATACGCAGTATTTT. This sequence encodes CASSPSREGLWTDTQYF.

About this clone: An end of the junction does not agree with germline; a read error may underlie this. V and J are TRBV24-1 and TRBJ2-6, with 7 bases identical to TRBD2. Germline V gene sequence: CDR1 KGHDR, CDR2 SFDVKD. The CDR3 sequence is 17 residues long. CDR3 in amino acids: CATGGGMEGSGVNVLTF. The CDR3 DNA sequence: TGTGCCACCGGGGGTGGGATGGAAGGGAGCGGGGTCAACGTCCTGACTTTC.

This rearrangement joins TRBV6-2 or TRBV6-3 to TRBJ2-7; 7 positions agree with TRBD1. V shed 5 bases and J 0 bases; nucleotides not matched to a gene: 7. The CDR3 spans 15 residues. Germline V gene data show CDR1 as MNHEY and CDR2 as SVGEGT. CDR3 nucleotide sequence: TGTGCCAGCAGTCGGGACAGTCTTACCTCCTACGAGCAGTACTTC. Translating gives CASSRDSLTSYEQYF.

This clone appeared many times. The chain combines TRBV7-9 with TRBJ2-2; 7 bases agree with TRBD2. This CDR3 is 16 amino acids long. CDR1 SEHNR and CDR2 FQNEAQ come from the germline V gene (reference sequence). The V and J ends lost 5 bases and 1 base, in that order; junction bases with no gene match: 7. This CDR3 reads CASSLMAGVNTGELFF. CDR3 DNA sequence: TGTGCCAGCAGCCTGATGGCGGGAGTGAACACCGGGGAGCTGTTTTTT.

This clone showed up just a few times. DNA of the CDR3: TGTGCCAGCAGCCAAGAGGCTAGCGGGAGAAATGAGCAGTTCTTC. Its protein is CASSQEASGRNEQFF. The gene calls are TRBV4-2 and TRBJ2-1; 10 positions match TRBD2. Trimming took 0 bases from V and 7 from J; bases not matched to a gene: 3. The CDR3 runs 15 residues. Germline V gene lookup returns CDR1 LGHNA and CDR2 YNFKEQ.

The chain uses TRBV6-5 and TRBJ2-1, with 8 bases identical to TRBD1. Germline CDR1 MNHEY, CDR2 SVGAGI. Trimming at V came to 4 bases and at J to 8 bases, leaving 4 bases not matched to a gene. The CDR3 totals 13 residues. The CDR3 DNA follows: TGTGCCAGCAGTTCGGACAGGGCCTATGAGCAGTTCTTC. Amino acid sequence: CASSSDRAYEQFF.

The chain is built from TRBV19 and TRBJ2-7, with 8 bases aligning to TRBD2. Germline V lookup: CDR1 LNHDA, CDR2 SQIVND (reference sequence). The CDR3 loop spans 14 amino acids. After removal of 2 bases from V and 4 bases from J, the junction contained 4 bases not matched to a gene. CDR3 nucleotide sequence: TGTGCCAGTAGTATAAGAGCGGGAGTGTACGAGCAGTACTTC. Its translation is CASSIRAGVYEQYF.

The chain uses TRBV7-2 and TRBJ1-3, with unresolved D. The CDR3 contains 14 residues. V lost 2 bases and J lost 0, with 5 bases in between. Per germline, CDR1 SGHTA and CDR2 FQGNSA. This chain's CDR3 is CASSLSDSGNTIYF. DNA for the CDR3: TGTGCCAGCAGCTTATCAGACTCTGGAAACACCATATATTTT.

This chain uses TRBV18 with TRBJ2-7, with D possibly being TRBD2 (7 bases). The length of the CDR3 is 14 residues. Germline V gene sequence: CDR1 KGHSH, CDR2 LQKENI. V lost 3 bases and J lost 5, with 14 bases in between. The CDR3 protein is CASSPRGGRNEQYF. Written as DNA, the CDR3 is TGTGCCAGCTCACCGAGGGGGGGGCGGAACGAGCAGTACTTC.